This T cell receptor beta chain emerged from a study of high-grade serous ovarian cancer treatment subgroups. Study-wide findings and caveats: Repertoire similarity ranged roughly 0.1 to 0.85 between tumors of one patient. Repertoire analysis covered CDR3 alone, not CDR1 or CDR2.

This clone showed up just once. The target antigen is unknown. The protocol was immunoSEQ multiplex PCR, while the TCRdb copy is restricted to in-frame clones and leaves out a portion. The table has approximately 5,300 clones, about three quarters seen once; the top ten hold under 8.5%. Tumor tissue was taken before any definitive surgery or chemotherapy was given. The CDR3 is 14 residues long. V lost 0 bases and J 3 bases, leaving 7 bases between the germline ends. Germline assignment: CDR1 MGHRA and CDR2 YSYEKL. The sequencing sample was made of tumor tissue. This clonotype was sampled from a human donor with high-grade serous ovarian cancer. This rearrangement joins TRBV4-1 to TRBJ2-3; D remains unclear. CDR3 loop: CASSQDSWTDTQYF. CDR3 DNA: TGCGCCAGCAGCCAAGATTCATGGACAGATACGCAGTATTTT.